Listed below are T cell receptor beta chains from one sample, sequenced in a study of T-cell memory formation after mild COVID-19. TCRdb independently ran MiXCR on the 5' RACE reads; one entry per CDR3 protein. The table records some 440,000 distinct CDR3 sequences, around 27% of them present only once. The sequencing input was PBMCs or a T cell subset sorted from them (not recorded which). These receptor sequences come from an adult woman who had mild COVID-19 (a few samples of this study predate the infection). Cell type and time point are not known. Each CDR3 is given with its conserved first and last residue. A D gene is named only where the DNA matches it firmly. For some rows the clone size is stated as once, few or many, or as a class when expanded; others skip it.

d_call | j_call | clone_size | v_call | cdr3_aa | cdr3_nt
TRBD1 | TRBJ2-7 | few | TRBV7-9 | CASSLANRGQYEQYF | TGTGCCAGCAGCTTAGCGAACAGGGGGCAATACGAGCAGTACTTC
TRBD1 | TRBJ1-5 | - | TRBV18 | CASSPRDRGLNQPQHF | TGTGCCAGCTCACCGCGGGACAGGGGGCTTAATCAGCCCCAGCATTTT
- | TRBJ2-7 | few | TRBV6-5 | CASSYATLTPYEQYF | TGTGCCAGCAGTTATGCGACACTTACCCCCTACGAGCAGTACTTC
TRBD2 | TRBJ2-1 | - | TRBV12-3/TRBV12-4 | CASSGLAGGLGEQFF | TGTGCCAGCAGTGGACTAGCGGGAGGGTTAGGTGAGCAGTTCTTC
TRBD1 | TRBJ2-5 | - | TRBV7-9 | CASSTRQGRGRIQETQYF | TGTGCCAGCAGCACGCGACAGGGTAGAGGTAGGATCCAAGAGACCCAGTACTTC
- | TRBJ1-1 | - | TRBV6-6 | CASRDPGSLKTEAFF | TGTGCCAGCAGGGACCCAGGATCCCTCAAGACTGAAGCTTTCTTT
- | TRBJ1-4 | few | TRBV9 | CASSGPRGAANEKLFF | TGTGCCAGCAGTGGACCTCGGGGAGCGGCTAATGAAAAACTGTTTTTT
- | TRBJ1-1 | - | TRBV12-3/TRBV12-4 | CASSFGGSTEAFF | TGTGCCAGCAGTTTCGGTGGGAGCACTGAAGCTTTCTTT
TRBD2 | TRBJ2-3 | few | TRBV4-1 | CASSRLAGAYTDTQYF | TGCGCCAGCAGCCGATTAGCGGGGGCCTACACAGATACGCAGTATTTT
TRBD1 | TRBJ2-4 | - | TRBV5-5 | CASSPGTGGYMLAKNIQYF | TGTGCCAGCAGCCCCGGGACAGGGGGCTACATGCTAGCCAAAAACATTCAGTACTTC
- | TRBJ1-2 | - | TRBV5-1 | CASSPFPTGRSYGYTF | TGCGCCAGCAGCCCGTTTCCGACAGGCCGCAGCTATGGCTACACCTTC
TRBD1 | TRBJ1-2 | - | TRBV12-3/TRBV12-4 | CASSLLTGGHYGYTF | TGTGCCAGCAGTTTATTAACAGGGGGTCACTATGGCTACACCTTC
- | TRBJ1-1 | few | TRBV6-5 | CASSRSRDLNTEAFF | TGTGCCAGCAGTCGATCCAGGGACTTGAACACTGAAGCTTTCTTT
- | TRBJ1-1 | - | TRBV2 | CASSELGMNTEAFF | TGTGCCAGCAGTGAATTGGGAATGAACACTGAAGCTTTCTTT
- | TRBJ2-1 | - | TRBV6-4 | CASSPVGGADEQFF | TGTGCCAGCAGCCCCGTTGGGGGGGCGGATGAGCAGTTCTTC
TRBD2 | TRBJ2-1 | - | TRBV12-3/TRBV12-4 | CASSAKVGTSSYNEQFF | TGTGCCAGCAGTGCCAAAGTCGGGACTAGTTCCTACAATGAGCAGTTCTTC
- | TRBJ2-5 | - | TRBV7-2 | CASRVSVQETQYF | TGTGCCAGCAGAGTCAGTGTCCAAGAGACCCAGTACTTC
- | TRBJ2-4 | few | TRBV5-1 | CASSLRWGDEQNIQYF | TGCGCCAGCAGCCTACGGTGGGGGGATGAGCAAAACATTCAGTACTTC
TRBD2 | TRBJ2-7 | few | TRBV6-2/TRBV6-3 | CASSGGPVSYEQYF | TGTGCCAGCTCGGGAGGGCCTGTATCCTACGAGCAGTACTTC
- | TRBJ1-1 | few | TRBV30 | CAWSPSGPEAFF | TGTGCCTGGAGTCCCTCGGGGCCTGAAGCTTTCTTT
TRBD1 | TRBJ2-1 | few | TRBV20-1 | CSPASAGGGEQFF | TGCAGTCCCGCCTCAGCAGGGGGCGGTGAGCAGTTCTTC
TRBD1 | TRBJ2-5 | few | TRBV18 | CASSSTQGAPETQYF | TGTGCCAGCTCATCAACACAGGGGGCTCCAGAGACCCAGTACTTC
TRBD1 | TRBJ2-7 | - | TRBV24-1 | CAPRGQGSYEQYF | TGTGCCCCCCGGGGACAGGGGAGCTACGAGCAGTACTTC
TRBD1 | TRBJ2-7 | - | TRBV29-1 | CSVEPLGGGEQYF | TGCAGCGTTGAACCTCTAGGGGGCGGCGAGCAGTACTTC
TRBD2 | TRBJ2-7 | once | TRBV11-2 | CASSAWLAGYEQYF | TGTGCCAGCAGCGCCTGGCTAGCGGGCTACGAGCAGTACTTC
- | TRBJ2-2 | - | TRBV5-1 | CASSWDGIAGELFF | TGCGCCAGCAGCTGGGACGGGATCGCCGGGGAGCTGTTTTTT
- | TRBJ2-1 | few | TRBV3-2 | CASSQDFGHRQFF | TGTGCCAGCAGCCAAGATTTTGGACATCGCCAGTTCTTC
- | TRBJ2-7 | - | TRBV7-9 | CASSREEITYEQYF | TGTGCCAGCTCGAGGGAGGAGATAACCTACGAGCAGTACTTC
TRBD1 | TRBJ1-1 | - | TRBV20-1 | CSARDPRQGVAEAFF | TGCAGTGCTAGAGACCCACGGCAGGGGGTCGCTGAAGCTTTCTTT
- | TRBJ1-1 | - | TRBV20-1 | CSAGDNREAFF | TGCAGTGCTGGGGACAACCGTGAAGCTTTCTTT
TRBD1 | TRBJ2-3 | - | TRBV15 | CATSRTATGASDTDTQYF | TGTGCCACCAGCAGAACCGCGACAGGGGCGTCAGACACAGATACGCAGTATTTT
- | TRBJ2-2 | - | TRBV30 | CALDSNTGELFF | TGTGCCTTGGACAGCAACACCGGGGAGCTGTTTTTT
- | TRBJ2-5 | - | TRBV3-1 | CASRRLGRETQYF | TGTGCCAGCAGACGACTAGGGCGCGAGACCCAGTACTTC
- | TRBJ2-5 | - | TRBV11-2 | CASTPTGFPETQYF | TGTGCCAGCACCCCAACAGGGTTTCCGGAGACCCAGTACTTC
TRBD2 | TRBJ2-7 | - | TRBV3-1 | CASSQLLGTSGDEQYF | TGTGCCAGCAGCCAACTTCTTGGGACTAGCGGGGATGAGCAGTACTTC
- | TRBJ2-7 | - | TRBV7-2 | CASSRDNIYEQYF | TGTGCCAGCAGTAGGGACAATATCTACGAGCAGTACTTC
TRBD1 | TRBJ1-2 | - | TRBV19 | CASSGLGTGPHNYGYTF | TGTGCCAGTAGTGGCCTCGGGACAGGGCCCCACAACTATGGCTACACCTTC
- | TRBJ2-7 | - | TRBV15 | CATSRDQGNSYEQYF | TGTGCCACCAGCAGAGATCAAGGGAACTCCTACGAGCAGTACTTC
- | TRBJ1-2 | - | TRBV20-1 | CSARASGHNNLYGYTF | TGCAGTGCTAGGGCGTCGGGACACAATAACCTCTATGGCTACACCTTC
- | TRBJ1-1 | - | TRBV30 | CAWRDTVLNTEAFF | TGTGCCTGGCGGGACACCGTTTTGAACACTGAAGCTTTCTTT